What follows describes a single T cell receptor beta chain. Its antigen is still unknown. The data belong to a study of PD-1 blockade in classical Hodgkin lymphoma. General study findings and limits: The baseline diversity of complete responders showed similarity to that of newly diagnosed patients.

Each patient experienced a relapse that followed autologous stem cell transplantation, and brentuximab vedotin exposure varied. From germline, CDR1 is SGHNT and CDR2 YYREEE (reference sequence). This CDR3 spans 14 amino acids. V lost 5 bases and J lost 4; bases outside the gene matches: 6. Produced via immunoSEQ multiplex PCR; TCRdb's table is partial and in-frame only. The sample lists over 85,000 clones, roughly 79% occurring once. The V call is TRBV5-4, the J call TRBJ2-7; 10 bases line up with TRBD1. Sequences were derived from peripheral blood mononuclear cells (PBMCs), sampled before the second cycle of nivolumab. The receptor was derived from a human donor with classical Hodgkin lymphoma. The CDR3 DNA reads TGTGCCAGCAGACGGACAGGGGGACGGTACGAGCAGTACTTC. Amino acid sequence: CASRRTGGRYEQYF.